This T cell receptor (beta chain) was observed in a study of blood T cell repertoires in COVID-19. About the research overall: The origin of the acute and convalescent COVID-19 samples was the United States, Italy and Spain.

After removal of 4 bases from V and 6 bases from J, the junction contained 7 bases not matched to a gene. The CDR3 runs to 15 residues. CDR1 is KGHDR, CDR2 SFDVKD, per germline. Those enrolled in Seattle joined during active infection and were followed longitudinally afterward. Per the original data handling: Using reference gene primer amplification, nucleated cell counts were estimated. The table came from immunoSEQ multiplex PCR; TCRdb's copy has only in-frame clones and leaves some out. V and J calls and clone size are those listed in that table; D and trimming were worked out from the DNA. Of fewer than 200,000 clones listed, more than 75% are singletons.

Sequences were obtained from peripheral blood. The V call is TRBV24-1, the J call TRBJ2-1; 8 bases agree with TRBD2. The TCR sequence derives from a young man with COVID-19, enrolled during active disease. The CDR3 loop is CATSESGGPINEQFF. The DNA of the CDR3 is TGTGCCACCAGTGAATCGGGAGGGCCGATCAATGAGCAGTTCTTC.